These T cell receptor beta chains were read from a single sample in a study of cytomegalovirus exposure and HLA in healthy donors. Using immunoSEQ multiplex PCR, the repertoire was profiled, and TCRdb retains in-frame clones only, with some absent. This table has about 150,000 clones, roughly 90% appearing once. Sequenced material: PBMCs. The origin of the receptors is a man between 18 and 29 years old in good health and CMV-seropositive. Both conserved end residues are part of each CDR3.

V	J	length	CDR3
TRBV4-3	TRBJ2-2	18	CASSQDVSGRSYTGELFF
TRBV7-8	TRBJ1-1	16	CASSRRDRELNTEAFF
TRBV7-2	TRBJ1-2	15	CASSHPQGAPHGYTF
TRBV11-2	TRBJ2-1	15	CASSSPTSGAAEQFF
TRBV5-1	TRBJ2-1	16	CASSGLAGGAYNEQFF
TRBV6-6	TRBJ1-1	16	CASSYSRVAVNTEAFF
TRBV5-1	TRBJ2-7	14	CASSLAQGGDEQYF
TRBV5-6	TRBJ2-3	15	CASSTLEGPSPTQYF
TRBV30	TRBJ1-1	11	CALYMKGGAFF
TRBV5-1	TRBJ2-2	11	CASRGTGELFF
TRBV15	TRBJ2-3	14	CATSRGRDTDTQYF
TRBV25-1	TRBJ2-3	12	CASSDSAGTQYF
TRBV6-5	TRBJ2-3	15	CASSYGGRVTDTQYF
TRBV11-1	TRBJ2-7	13	CASSFVGGAEQYF
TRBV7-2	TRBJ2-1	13	CASSWGGEPRQFF
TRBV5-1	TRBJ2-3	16	CASSWGDETSTDTQYF
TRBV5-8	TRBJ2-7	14	CASSLGGPSYEQYF
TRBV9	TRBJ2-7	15	CASSPRTSGNYEQYF
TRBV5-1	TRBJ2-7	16	CASSWQGADSPYEQYF
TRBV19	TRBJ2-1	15	CASSTRTSGINEQFF
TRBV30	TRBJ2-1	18	CAWSPPGLAGAGYNEQFF
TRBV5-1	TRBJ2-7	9	CASTREQYF
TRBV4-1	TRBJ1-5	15	CASSQDGGGNQPQHF
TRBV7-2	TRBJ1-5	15	CASSLGRQGGQPQHF
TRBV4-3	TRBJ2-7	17	CASSQDEWGSGFYEQYF
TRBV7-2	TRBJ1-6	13	CASRGQGDSPLHF
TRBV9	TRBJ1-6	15	CASSVVGQGDSPLHF
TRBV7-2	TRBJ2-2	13	CASSLIYAGELFF
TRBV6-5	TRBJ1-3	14	CASSQGQARNTIYF
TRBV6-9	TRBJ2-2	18	CASSYSQGQGPSTGELFF
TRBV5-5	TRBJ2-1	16	CASSYDGTGAYNEQFF
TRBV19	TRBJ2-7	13	CASSRDRGREQYF
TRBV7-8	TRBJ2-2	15	CASSPHRTNTGELFF
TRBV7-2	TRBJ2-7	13	CAVSKVAGYEQYF
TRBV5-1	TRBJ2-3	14	CASSRVEATDTQYF
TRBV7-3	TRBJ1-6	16	CASSQPGQGLVSPLHF
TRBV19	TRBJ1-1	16	CASSTSGTGARTEAFF
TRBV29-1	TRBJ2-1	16	CSVEDWGGSRYNEQFF
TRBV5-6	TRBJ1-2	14	CASSLGGQDYGYTF
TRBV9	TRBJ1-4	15	CASSVGGRGLEKLFF
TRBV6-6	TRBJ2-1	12	CASRGGNNEQFF
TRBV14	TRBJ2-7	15	CASSQDPWADYEQYF